This T cell receptor beta chain was recovered during a study of a mutant IDH1 vaccine in newly diagnosed glioma (dated by TCRdb to about 2021). Some background on the complete study: Patients were given eight vaccinations, in weeks 1, 3, 5, 7, 11, 15, 19 and 23, which matched visits V03 through V10. In the chemotherapy-containing groups, vaccination started alongside temozolomide cycles, whereas in patients who had radiotherapy alone it started 4-6 weeks after radiotherapy. Of the roughly 34 treated patients, approximately 62% were male and approximately 38% were female, and a mean age of approximately 40 years was recorded. Prior to enrollment, standard therapy consisting of radiotherapy alone, temozolomide alone, or radiochemotherapy with temozolomide had been administered to patients, with the combination being received by most patients. Peripheral blood samples were drawn at six visits, namely V03 (baseline), V05, V07, V10, V12 and V13. For exploratory analyses, longitudinal TCRB deep sequencing was carried out in about 26 treated patients wherever samples were available. The study at large found these results: Pseudoprogression seemed to be unrelated to changes in the top peripheral T cell clonotypes found by TCRB sequencing. Across multiple MHC alleles, vaccine-induced immune responses were seen in 93.3% of patients. According to the authors, sample limitations meant that analyses of patient blood samples could not be reproduced. PBMC samples for TCRB deep sequencing were selected based on availability.

In regard to this clone: What this receptor recognizes is not known. No clone much larger than this one lies a single base away; base qualities are absent.

The germline V gene (reference sequence) sets CDR1 to LNHDA and CDR2 to SQIVND. Trimming at the junction amounts to 1 base on V and 1 base on J, and the germline ends lie 5 bases apart. The CDR3 holds 14 amino acids from the cysteine to the phenylalanine. Of all the DNA, just the CDR3 is kept, 42 bases in frame from base 1. The time point label, as the study defines it: week 23, last vaccination. Each vaccine dose was 300 ug of a 20-mer mutant IDH1 peptide in Montanide, given subcutaneously with topical imiquimod. The donors had newly diagnosed IDH1-mutant astrocytomas of WHO grade 3 or 4 that showed loss of nuclear ATRX. The samples were drawn from NOA16, a multicentre, single-arm, open-label phase I trial in Germany that tested a mutant IDH1 peptide vaccine in humans for the first time. Genomic DNA for TCRB sequencing was extracted from EDTA blood using the DNeasy Blood and Tissue Kit. Library creation used the immunoSEQ multiplex PCR assay. Rearranged TCR beta chain sequences were amplified using the hsTCRB Kit according to the manufacturer's protocol. TCRB libraries were sequenced on an Illumina MiSeq. As for how the authors treated the data: The kit vendor's proprietary platform handled demultiplexing, trimming and gene mapping. The clones in this table, taken by TCRdb from immuneACCESS, are in-frame only. Not every clone is retained; where verified, under half of the shortfall comes from an unresolved V gene, and the cause of the rest is unknown. The DNA was the basis for D and trimming; V, J and clone size are from that table. The table for this sample lists some 80,000 clones; 85% to 90% of them were counted only once. The ten largest account for 0.77% of the sample.

The sample was PBMCs, taken from a glioma patient whose treatment included an IDH1 peptide vaccine. The sequence was collected from a woman aged 50 to 65 with glioma. The V and J genes are TRBV19 and TRBJ1-5; a confident D gene designation cannot be given. The CDR3 in this case is CASSIGPSNQPQHF. Read as DNA, the sequence is TGTGCCAGTAGTATAGGGCCCAGCAATCAGCCCCAGCATTTT. Here the CDR3 is joined to the reference TRBV19 and TRBJ1-5 genes, and the full variable domain is: DGGITQSPKYLFRKEGQNVTLSCEQNLNHDAMYWYRQDPGQGLRLIYYSQIVNDFQKGDIAEGYSVSREKKESFPLTVTSAQKNPTAFYLCASSIGPSNQPQHFGDGTRLSIL.